Listed below are T cell receptor beta chains from one sample, sequenced in a study of identical twins. TCRdb reanalysed the 5' RACE reads using MiXCR and keeps one entry per CDR3 protein. The sample has 200,000 to 250,000 distinct CDR3 sequences, 5.5% to 7.5% seen once. This sample also appeared in a second study, on T cells expressing NK-cell markers.

Input material: CD8+ T cells sorted from blood. The receptors here all came from a woman younger than 35 in good health. CDR3s include the opening cysteine and the closing phenylalanine or tryptophan. The D gene is left open where the match is weak. The size field is filled for only some rows; it gives once, few, many or a size class.

j_call: TRBJ1-5; d_call: -; clone_size: -; v_call: TRBV9; cdr3_nt: TGTGCCAGCAGCGTAGGTACCGGTGGGGGCAATCAGCCCCAGCATTTT; cdr3_aa: CASSVGTGGGNQPQHF
j_call: TRBJ2-1; d_call: TRBD2; clone_size: -; v_call: TRBV20-1; cdr3_nt: TGCAGTGCTAGAGTTAGCGGGAGGCCCCCCAGAATTACTTACAATGAGCAGTTCTTC; cdr3_aa: CSARVSGRPPRITYNEQFF
j_call: TRBJ2-1; d_call: TRBD1; clone_size: many; v_call: TRBV25-1; cdr3_nt: TGTGCCAGCAGTGAATTGGCCGGGACAGGGCACGGGCAGCAGTTCTTC; cdr3_aa: CASSELAGTGHGQQFF
j_call: TRBJ1-2; d_call: -; clone_size: few; v_call: TRBV19; cdr3_nt: TGTGCCAGTAGTATATCCCAATCGGGTAGTGGTGGCTACACCTTC; cdr3_aa: CASSISQSGSGGYTF
j_call: TRBJ2-1; d_call: -; clone_size: many; v_call: TRBV12-3/TRBV12-4; cdr3_nt: TGTGCCAGCAGTTTAAGACCGAGCTCCTACAATGAGCAGTTCTTC; cdr3_aa: CASSLRPSSYNEQFF
j_call: TRBJ2-1; d_call: TRBD2; clone_size: few; v_call: TRBV9; cdr3_nt: TGTGCCAGCACCGAGGGGTCCCTAGCGGGAGGCCGAGGAGAGCAGTTCTTC; cdr3_aa: CASTEGSLAGGRGEQFF
j_call: TRBJ2-1; d_call: -; clone_size: -; v_call: TRBV7-2; cdr3_nt: TGTGCCAGCAGCGTAACGTATGAGCAGTTCTTC; cdr3_aa: CASSVTYEQFF
j_call: TRBJ2-7; d_call: TRBD2; clone_size: -; v_call: TRBV9; cdr3_nt: TGTGCCAGCAGCGTAGGCCCTTTGAGCGGGAGGGGAGGCTACGAGCAGTACTTC; cdr3_aa: CASSVGPLSGRGGYEQYF
j_call: TRBJ2-1; d_call: -; clone_size: many; v_call: TRBV14; cdr3_nt: TGTGCCAGCAGTCAAGTAGGGCAGTACAATGAGCAGTTCTTC; cdr3_aa: CASSQVGQYNEQFF
j_call: TRBJ2-6; d_call: -; clone_size: -; v_call: TRBV6-5; cdr3_nt: TGTGCCAGCAGTTACTCGGCGCGGGGGGCCAACGTCCTGACTTTC; cdr3_aa: CASSYSARGANVLTF
j_call: TRBJ2-1; d_call: TRBD2; clone_size: -; v_call: TRBV11-1; cdr3_nt: TGTGCCAGCAGCTCCCCGGTAGCGGGCCTGTCCGAAAGCTCCTACAATGAGCAGTTCTTC; cdr3_aa: CASSSPVAGLSESSYNEQFF
j_call: TRBJ1-1; d_call: -; clone_size: many; v_call: TRBV5-6; cdr3_nt: TGTGCCAGCAGCGGAACACCCTTGGGCACTGAAGCTTTCTTT; cdr3_aa: CASSGTPLGTEAFF
j_call: TRBJ2-7; d_call: TRBD1; clone_size: many; v_call: TRBV5-1; cdr3_nt: TGCGCCAGCACACCGGGACAGCACCCCTACGAGCAGTACTTC; cdr3_aa: CASTPGQHPYEQYF
j_call: TRBJ2-3; d_call: -; clone_size: many; v_call: TRBV15; cdr3_nt: TGTGCCACCAGCAGATGGGGCCGAGAGACAGATACGCAGTATTTT; cdr3_aa: CATSRWGRETDTQYF
j_call: TRBJ1-1; d_call: -; clone_size: many; v_call: TRBV4-1; cdr3_nt: TGCGCCAGCAGTCTAGACGCCAGGAGCGGGAACACTGAAGCTTTCTTT; cdr3_aa: CASSLDARSGNTEAFF
j_call: TRBJ2-7; d_call: -; clone_size: -; v_call: TRBV27; cdr3_nt: TGTGCCAGCAGTTTATCCGTCGAAGGCTACGAGCAGTACTTC; cdr3_aa: CASSLSVEGYEQYF
j_call: TRBJ1-5; d_call: -; clone_size: -; v_call: TRBV6-1; cdr3_nt: TGTGCCAGCAGTCTGGGGGGTATCGGCAATCAGCCCCAGCATTTT; cdr3_aa: CASSLGGIGNQPQHF
j_call: TRBJ2-7; d_call: TRBD1; clone_size: few; v_call: TRBV7-9; cdr3_nt: TGTGCCAGCAGCCTCACACAGGGGGCCTACGAGCAGTACTTC; cdr3_aa: CASSLTQGAYEQYF
j_call: TRBJ2-2; d_call: TRBD1; clone_size: -; v_call: TRBV6-1; cdr3_nt: TGTGCCAGCAGCCTTCGGACAGGCGGCGGGGAGCTGTTTTTT; cdr3_aa: CASSLRTGGGELFF
j_call: TRBJ2-5; d_call: TRBD2; clone_size: medium-sized; v_call: TRBV6-1; cdr3_nt: TGTGCCAGCAGGGGACTAGCGGGAGGGCCAGAGACCCAGTACTTC; cdr3_aa: CASRGLAGGPETQYF
j_call: TRBJ2-7; d_call: -; clone_size: -; v_call: TRBV9; cdr3_nt: TGTGCCAGCAGCGTCTCGGGGCTAAACGAATACGAGCAGTACTTC; cdr3_aa: CASSVSGLNEYEQYF
j_call: TRBJ2-7; d_call: -; clone_size: -; v_call: TRBV12-3/TRBV12-4; cdr3_nt: TGTGCCAGCAGTTTAAGCCTTTACCGGAGCGAGCAGTACTTC; cdr3_aa: CASSLSLYRSEQYF
j_call: TRBJ2-7; d_call: -; clone_size: -; v_call: TRBV12-3/TRBV12-4; cdr3_nt: TGTGCCAGCAGCCTACCGGGAAATCCCTACGAGCAGTACTTC; cdr3_aa: CASSLPGNPYEQYF